A selection of T cell receptor beta chains follows, all from one sample in a study of T cell responses to AZD1222 COVID-19 vaccine. This table comes from immunoSEQ multiplex PCR, and its TCRdb copy is limited to in-frame clones, with some not included. This table holds under 70,000 clones, more than 70% found once. Sequenced material: peripheral blood, taken on day 0 of AZD1222 vaccination. The receptors were gathered from an adult in good health. CDR3s leave out the opening cysteine and the closing phenylalanine or tryptophan.

V,J,CDR3
TRBV9,TRBJ2-2,ASSADISYTGELF
TRBV23-1,TRBJ2-1,ASLEGRTVPSNEQF
TRBV6-5,TRBJ2-7,ASSTDRVGRNEQY
TRBV4-3,TRBJ2-1,ASSPALGYNEQF
TRBV20-1,TRBJ2-5,SQGGETQY
TRBV14,TRBJ2-2,ASSQLAGGLTTGELF
TRBV21-1,TRBJ2-3,ASNLDPRGTDTQY
TRBV24-1,TRBJ2-1,ATSDRFEGGDEQF
TRBV18,TRBJ1-2,ASSLDRGGYT
TRBV12-3/TRBV12-4,TRBJ2-7,ASRPGTGVEQY
TRBV6-6,TRBJ1-2,ASSQGQGNYGYT
TRBV29-1,TRBJ1-1,SAPTGRDTEAF
TRBV7-8,TRBJ1-3,ASSTGTGLSGNTIY
TRBV18,TRBJ2-1,ASSSGLAGVEQF
TRBV5-5,TRBJ2-5,ASSFPGTRLQETQY
TRBV30,TRBJ2-3,AWSGLAGKADTQY
TRBV6-5,TRBJ2-1,ASSYYGQVAYNEQF
TRBV10-1,TRBJ2-7,ASSESGTGPLQQY
TRBV15,TRBJ2-5,ATSSDLVEAQY
TRBV19,TRBJ2-7,ASSPWTGDNEQY
TRBV6-1,TRBJ1-4,ASSELGRETNEKLF
TRBV6-6,TRBJ1-2,ASRTTTGRTYGYT
TRBV6-2/TRBV6-3,TRBJ2-1,ASSLTDSPGYNEQF
TRBV6-2/TRBV6-3,TRBJ2-2,ASSWGGGTGELF
TRBV3-1/TRBV3-2,TRBJ2-1,ASSQDLRGNDEQF
TRBV19,TRBJ2-7,ASSSPGYTYEQY
TRBV28,TRBJ1-1,ASSRTGGIEAF
TRBV25-1,TRBJ1-5,ASSEWYDQPQH
TRBV28,TRBJ2-7,ASSSAGAPYEQY
TRBV28,TRBJ2-7,ASSLGLYGDYEQY
TRBV12-5,TRBJ1-2,ASGSVSGFRGTYGYT
TRBV6-5,TRBJ2-7,ASRGTGAFGQY
TRBV7-2,TRBJ2-3,ASSRRGGGTDTQY
TRBV7-3,TRBJ2-5,ASSQQIGETQY
TRBV7-9,TRBJ1-6,ASSQTDRADSPLH
TRBV19,TRBJ1-1,ASSMLEGTMNTEAF
TRBV19,TRBJ1-5,ASSMSGHTPQH
TRBV28,TRBJ2-7,ASSLVSYEQY
TRBV3-1/TRBV3-2,TRBJ1-4,ASSQHGQGEDEKLF
TRBV6-5,TRBJ2-2,ASSYRRLGDTGELF
TRBV5-1,TRBJ2-5,ASSVGQGGETQY
TRBV10-1,TRBJ1-6,ASSYLRGRGPH
TRBV19,TRBJ2-1,ASSIGSGRTF
TRBV5-6,TRBJ1-4,ASSGNRVVSEKLF
TRBV27,TRBJ1-1,ASSSGGHTEAF
TRBV11-2,TRBJ2-1,ASTQGLAAYNEQF
TRBV7-2,TRBJ1-3,ASSPTHYSGNTIY
TRBV10-1,TRBJ2-1,ASSESTGRGDNEQF
TRBV3-1/TRBV3-2,TRBJ2-2,ASSVQLAGRTGELF
TRBV19,TRBJ2-4,ASSGAGTQINIQY
TRBV5-1,TRBJ1-4,ASSFSGTAEEKLF
TRBV1,TRBJ2-3,TSSPQSTDTQY
TRBV6-2/TRBV6-3,TRBJ2-2,ASSYSPTDYKGTGELF
TRBV10-3,TRBJ1-1,AIKGTGIMNTEAF